The table lists the clone carrying this TCR beta chain with a count of one. V shed 3 bases and J 10 bases; nucleotides not matched to a gene: 6. CDR1 and CDR2 from the germline V gene are SGDLS and YYNGEE. The CDR3 totals 12 residues. The data were taken from a study of blood T cells in healthy people across ages. Then a second PCR, running about 7 to 11 cycles, was carried out with a sample-barcoded 5' primer and a J-beta primer mix. MiXCR, run by TCRdb on the 5' RACE reads, gives a single entry per CDR3 protein. Altogether about a million distinct CDR3 sequences are present, around 48% being singletons, with the ten largest covering about an eighth.

The sample comprised blood. The chain combines TRBV9 with TRBJ2-7, with 8 bases that match TRBD1. This TCR was recovered from a young man in good health. CDR3 nucleotide sequence: TGTGCCAGCAGCGGCAGGGGGCCGGGTCAGTACTTC. Translated, it gives CASSGRGPGQYF.